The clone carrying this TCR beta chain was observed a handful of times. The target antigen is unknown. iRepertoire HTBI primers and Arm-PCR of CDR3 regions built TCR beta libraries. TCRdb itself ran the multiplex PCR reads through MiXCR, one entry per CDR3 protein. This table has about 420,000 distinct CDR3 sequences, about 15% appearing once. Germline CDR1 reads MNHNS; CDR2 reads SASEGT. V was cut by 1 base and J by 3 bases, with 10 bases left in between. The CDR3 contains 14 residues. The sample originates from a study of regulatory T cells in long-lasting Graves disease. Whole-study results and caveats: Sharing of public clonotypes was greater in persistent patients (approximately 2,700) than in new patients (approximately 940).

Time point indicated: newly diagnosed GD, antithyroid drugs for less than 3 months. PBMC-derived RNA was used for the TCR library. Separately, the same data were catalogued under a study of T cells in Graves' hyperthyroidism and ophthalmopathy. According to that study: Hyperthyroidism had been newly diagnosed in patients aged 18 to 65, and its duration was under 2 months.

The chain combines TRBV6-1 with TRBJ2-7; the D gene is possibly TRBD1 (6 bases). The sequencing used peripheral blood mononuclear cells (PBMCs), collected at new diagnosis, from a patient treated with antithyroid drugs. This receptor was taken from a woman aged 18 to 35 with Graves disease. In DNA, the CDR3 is TGTGCCAGCAGTGAAGGGACAGCACGCTACGAGCAGTACTTC. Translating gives CASSEGTARYEQYF.